The 25 T cell receptor beta chains below were found in one sample sequenced in a study of beta chain features in type 1 diabetes. All of the isolated RNA was reverse transcribed, so expressed TCRB transcripts were sequenced. TCRdb's copy holds only in-frame clones and misses some; the assay was immunoSEQ multiplex PCR. Of 300,000 to 350,000 clones in the sample, less than 9.5% were seen once. The specimen sequenced was central memory CD4+ T cells from blood. The receptors derive from a woman under 30 in good health.

The chain carries TRBV4-3 and TRBJ1-2, with 11 bases matching TRBD1. The CDR3 totals 15 residues. CDR1 and CDR2 from the germline V gene are LGHNA and YSLEER. V shed 3 bases and J 4 bases; nucleotides not matched to a gene: 4. In DNA form, the CDR3 reads TGCGCCAGCAGCCACGGACAGGGGGCAAGCTATGGCTACACCTTC. This gives the protein CASSHGQGASYGYTF.

This chain joins TRBV5-4 and TRBJ2-3, with 11 bases identical to TRBD1. The germline V gene has CDR1 SGHNT and CDR2 YYREEE (reference sequence). After removal of 1 base from V and 3 bases from J, the junction contained 4 bases not matched to a gene. The CDR3 contains 16 residues. The CDR3 is CASSLRDRGATDTQYF. DNA of the CDR3: TGTGCCAGCAGCTTGAGGGACAGGGGGGCAACAGATACGCAGTATTTT.

In this sample, this clone turned up a few times. This sequence joins TRBV5-6 and TRBJ2-1; D uncertain. This CDR3 region has 11 residues. Trimming removed 6 bases at V and 10 bases at J, with 11 bases between. The V gene's germline CDR1 is SGHDT and CDR2 YYEEEE. The CDR3 DNA follows: TGTGCCAGCACCAAGAACCGGGAGCAGTTCTTC. Translating gives CASTKNREQFF. The full variable domain, rest sourced from reference TRBV5-6 and TRBJ2-1, is DAGVTQSPTHLIKTRGQQVTLRCSPKSGHDTVSWYQQALGQGPQFIFQYYEEEERQRGNFPDRFSGHQFPNYSSELNVNALLLGDSALYLCASTKNREQFFGPGTRLTVL.

J is TRBJ2-5 and V is TRBV5-6; tentative D call: TRBD2 (6 bases). CDR1 SGHDT and CDR2 YYEEEE come from the germline V gene. V was cut by 6 bases and J by 4 bases, with 10 bases left in between. The CDR3 totals 12 residues. As DNA, the CDR3 is TGTGCCAGCAAGGTGGGGGGAGAGACCCAGTACTTC. Protein product: CASKVGGETQYF. The complete variable domain, with remaining parts taken from reference TRBV5-6 and TRBJ2-5, reads DAGVTQSPTHLIKTRGQQVTLRCSPKSGHDTVSWYQQALGQGPQFIFQYYEEEERQRGNFPDRFSGHQFPNYSSELNVNALLLGDSALYLCASKVGGETQYFGPGTRLLVL.

The genes are TRBV6-5 and TRBJ2-1; possible D gene TRBD2, 5 bases. This CDR3 is built from 16 residues. The V gene lost 0 bases and the J gene lost 7 bases, with 16 bases spanning the gap. The germline V gene encodes CDR1 MNHEY and CDR2 SVGAGI. This chain's CDR3 is CASSYSKVAPGNEQFF. CDR3 DNA: TGTGCCAGCAGTTACTCGAAGGTAGCTCCGGGGAATGAGCAGTTCTTC.

This clone has just a few counts. V gene TRBV4-2 combines with J gene TRBJ2-1, with D uncertain. Germline CDR1 is LGHNA and CDR2 is YNFKEQ. This CDR3 region has 13 residues. V dropped 3 bases and J dropped 10 bases, with 13 bases sitting between them. In DNA, the CDR3 is TGTGCCAGCAGCCATGGTACTCGAGGCGAGCAGTTCTTC. It encodes CASSHGTRGEQFF.

This clone was detected only a few times. The chain uses TRBV14 and TRBJ2-3, with TRBD1 as a possible D gene (5 bases). The CDR3 contains 17 residues. Trimming took 4 bases from V and 1 from J, leaving 18 bases between them. CDR1 is SGHDN, CDR2 FVKESK, per germline. The CDR3 DNA is TGTGCCAGCAGCCCATCCATAGACAGCCTCCGCACAGATACGCAGTATTTT. Translating gives CASSPSIDSLRTDTQYF.

This clone was recorded a few times. The J gene is TRBJ1-1, the V gene TRBV7-8; D not resolved. The length of the CDR3 is 13 residues. Deletions cut 5 bases from V and 1 base from J, with 8 bases between. CDR1 SGHVS and CDR2 FQNEAQ come from the germline V gene. CDR3 in DNA: TGTGCCAGCAGCCAGGATAAGAACACTGAAGCTTTCTTT. Its protein product is CASSQDKNTEAFF.

This clone has a handful of counts. The chain links TRBV11-2 to TRBJ2-1; 7 nucleotides match TRBD2. Germline assignment: CDR1 SGHAT and CDR2 FQNNGV. The CDR3 loop spans 13 amino acids. J gave up 9 bases and V 4 bases, and 6 bases lay outside the gene matches. The CDR3 coding sequence is TGTGCCAGCAGCTCCCCGGGGGGTTCTGAGCAGTTCTTC. Translated: CASSSPGGSEQFF.

This clone showed up just a few times. The chain links TRBV27 to TRBJ2-7, with TRBD1 matching 7 bases. Germline CDR1 is MNHEY and CDR2 is SMNVEV (reference sequence). The CDR3 sequence is 13 residues long. With V trimmed by 5 bases and J by 3 bases, 4 bases remained unmatched. The CDR3 coding sequence is TGTGCCAGCAGTAAGGGACAGCACTACGAGCAGTACTTC. Amino acids: CASSKGQHYEQYF.

On this clone: A read error is possible here, since a much larger clone lies one base away. The chain couples TRBV7-8 to TRBJ1-5, with no clear D. V lost 1 base, J lost 5 bases, and 6 bases lay in between. The CDR3 totals 13 residues. Germline CDR1 SGHVS, CDR2 FQNEAQ. This CDR3 is CASSLGRDQPQHF. The CDR3 DNA reads TGTGCCAGCAGCTTAGGCAGAGATCAGCCCCAGCATTTT. The full variable domain, completed using reference TRBV7-8 and TRBJ1-5, is GAGVSQSPRYKVAKRGQDVALRCDPISGHVSLFWYQQALGQGPEFLTYFQNEAQLDKSGLPSDRFFAERPEGSVSTLKIQRTQQEDSAVYLCASSLGRDQPQHFGDGTRLSIL.

The rearrangement links TRBV5-1 to TRBJ2-3, with TRBD2 matching over 10 bases. Germline trimming cut 5 bases from V and 1 base from J; bases unmatched to any gene: 4. CDR3 length equals 15 residues. CDR1 and CDR2 from the germline V gene are SGHRS and YFSETQ. CDR3 nucleotides: TGCGCCAGCAGGCGGCTAGCGGGGGGCACAGATACGCAGTATTTT. This gives the protein CASRRLAGGTDTQYF.

The rearrangement links TRBV7-2 to TRBJ2-7; 8 bases agree with TRBD1. This CDR3 spans 14 amino acids. The V gene's germline CDR1 is SGHTA and CDR2 FQGNSA. Losses at the gene ends were 3 bases for V and 5 bases for J; bases not matched to a gene: 6. For the CDR3, the DNA is TGTGCCAGCAGCTTGACAGGGGTTACGAACGAGCAGTACTTC. Translated, it gives CASSLTGVTNEQYF. The full variable domain, completed using reference TRBV7-2 and TRBJ2-7, is GAGVSQSPSNKVTEKGKDVELRCDPISGHTALYWYRQSLGQGLEFLIYFQGNSAPDKSGLPSDRFSAERTGGSVSTLTIQRTQQEDSAVYLCASSLTGVTNEQYFGPGTRLTVT.

In this sample, this clone turned up a few times. V gene TRBV7-9 combines with J gene TRBJ2-5, with 7 bases that match TRBD1. The junction had 2 bases not matched to a gene; V was cut back by 0 bases and J by 4 bases. CDR3 size: 14 residues. Germline V gene lookup returns CDR1 SEHNR and CDR2 FQNEAQ (reference sequence). CDR3 loop: CASSLATGVETQYF. The CDR3 DNA sequence: TGTGCCAGCAGCTTAGCTACAGGGGTAGAGACCCAGTACTTC.

This clone has more than one count but fewer than ten. In DNA, the CDR3 is TGCAGCGTTGAATTGATGTCTAACTATGGCTACACCTTC. This codes for CSVELMSNYGYTF. The chain employs TRBV29-1 and TRBJ1-2; D gene uncertain. Trimming took 2 bases from V and 0 from J, leaving 7 bases between them. Looked up from germline, CDR1 is SQVTM and CDR2 is ANQGSEA. This CDR3 spans 13 amino acids.

The J gene is TRBJ2-4, the V gene TRBV11-1; a possible D gene is TRBD1 (5 bases). CDR1 SGHAT and CDR2 FQDESV come from the germline V gene (reference sequence). V lost 5 bases and J lost 0, with 11 bases in between. The CDR3 covers 15 residues. In DNA form, the CDR3 reads TGTGCCAGCAGCACACAGGCCGAAGCCAAAAACATTCAGTACTTC. Amino acids: CASSTQAEAKNIQYF.

This clone was seen more than once but under ten times. This sequence joins TRBV7-9 and TRBJ2-7, with D hard to call. Germline CDR1 and CDR2: SEHNR and FQNEAQ (reference sequence). V lost 4 bases, J lost 0 bases, and 4 bases lay in between. The CDR3 spans 12 residues. The CDR3: CASSYNSYEQYF. CDR3 DNA: TGTGCCAGCAGCTACAACTCCTACGAGCAGTACTTC.

The rearrangement uses TRBV4-3 and TRBJ2-1; 9 positions match TRBD2. Germline CDR1 LGHNA, CDR2 YSLEER. V gave up 4 bases and J gave up 4 bases; unmatched junction bases: 8. CDR3 length: 16 amino acids. The CDR3 nucleotides are TGCGCCAGCAGCCCACTAGCGGGTCGGGGTTACAATGAGCAGTTCTTC. This codes for CASSPLAGRGYNEQFF.

This chain uses TRBV5-4 with TRBJ2-1; 11 bases map to TRBD1. The CDR3 loop spans 16 amino acids. Germline-derived CDR1 and CDR2 are SGHNT and YYREEE (reference sequence). Trimming at V came to 0 bases and at J to 3 bases, leaving 2 bases not matched to a gene. CDR3 sequence reads: CASSLAGQGGYNEQFF. The CDR3 DNA follows: TGTGCCAGCAGCTTGGCGGGACAGGGGGGCTACAATGAGCAGTTCTTC.

The CDR3 loop is CASSPDRQETQYF. The DNA for the CDR3 is TGTGCCAGCAGCCCGGACAGGCAAGAGACCCAGTACTTC. This rearrangement joins TRBV7-2 to TRBJ2-5; 7 positions agree with TRBD1. This CDR3 is built from 13 residues. Germline loops: CDR1 SGHTA, CDR2 FQGNSA. The junction had 2 bases not matched to a gene; V was cut back by 5 bases and J by 2 bases.

V is TRBV29-1 and J is TRBJ2-3; no reliable D call. The ends were cut back, 4 bases at V and 4 bases at J, with 9 bases in the middle. The CDR3 loop spans 12 amino acids. CDR1 is SQVTM and CDR2 is ANQGSEA in the germline V gene. CDR3 residues: CSVVSGADTQYF. The DNA for the CDR3 is TGCAGCGTTGTATCCGGCGCAGATACGCAGTATTTT.

The rearrangement uses TRBV27 and TRBJ2-3; D gene unclear. V was cut by 8 bases and J by 2 bases, with 14 bases left in between. The germline gives CDR1 MNHEY, CDR2 SMNVEV (reference sequence). CDR3 length: 14 residues. The CDR3 sequence is CASHRGQATDTQYF. CDR3 DNA: TGTGCCAGCCACCGTGGGCAGGCCACAGATACGCAGTATTTT.

The chain is built from TRBV4-3 and TRBJ2-3; a weak D match, TRBD1 (6 bases). Germline CDR1 reads LGHNA; CDR2 reads YSLEER. V was shortened by 4 bases and J by 2 bases, with 10 bases between the two germline ends. This CDR3 spans 14 amino acids. The CDR3 spells CASSRAGDTDTQYF. Here the CDR3 DNA reads TGCGCCAGCAGCCGGGCAGGGGACACAGATACGCAGTATTTT.

In regard to this clone: This sample also contains other DNA sequences that code for the same CDR3. The chain joins TRBV20-1 to TRBJ2-1, with D possibly being TRBD2 (5 bases). CDR1 is DFQATT, CDR2 SNEGSKA, per germline (reference sequence). CDR3 size: 9 residues. V was trimmed by 8 bases and J by 10 bases, leaving 9 bases between them. In DNA form, the CDR3 reads TGCAGTACCGAGCGGGAGCAGTTCTTC. The encoded protein is CSTEREQFF.

This clone was seen a few times. V gene TRBV7-3 combines with J gene TRBJ2-2; D is possibly TRBD1 or TRBD2 (5 bases each). The germline V gene encodes CDR1 SGHTA and CDR2 FQGTGA. The CDR3 extends over 13 amino acids. V lost 7 bases and J 6 bases, leaving 12 bases between the germline ends. CDR3 coding DNA: TGTGCCAGCACACCCCAGGGACCCGGGGAGCTGTTTTTT. Its translation: CASTPQGPGELFF.